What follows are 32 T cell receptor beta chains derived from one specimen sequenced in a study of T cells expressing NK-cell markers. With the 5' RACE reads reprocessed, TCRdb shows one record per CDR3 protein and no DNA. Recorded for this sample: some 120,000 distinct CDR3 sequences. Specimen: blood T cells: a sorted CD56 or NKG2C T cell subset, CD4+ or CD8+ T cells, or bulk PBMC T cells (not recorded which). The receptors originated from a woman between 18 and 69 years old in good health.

The CDR3 loop reads CASSWAGGTYEQYF. J is TRBJ2-7 and V is TRBV28; TCRdb lists TRBD2, though no DNA is available to test this call. The CDR3 consists of 14 residues. Looked up from germline, CDR1 is MDHEN and CDR2 is SYDVKM.

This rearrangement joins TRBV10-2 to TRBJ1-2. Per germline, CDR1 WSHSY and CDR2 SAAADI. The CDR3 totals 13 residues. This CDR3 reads CASSEDLNYGYTF.

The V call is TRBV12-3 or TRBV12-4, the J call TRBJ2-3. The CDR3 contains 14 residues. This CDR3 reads CASGLAGNTDTQYF.

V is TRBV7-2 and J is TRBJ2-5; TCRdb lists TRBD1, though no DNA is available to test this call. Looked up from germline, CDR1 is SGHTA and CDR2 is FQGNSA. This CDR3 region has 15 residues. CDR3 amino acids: CASSFGQGLQETQYF.

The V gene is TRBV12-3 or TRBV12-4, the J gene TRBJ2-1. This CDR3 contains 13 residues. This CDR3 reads CASRSTGKDEQFF.

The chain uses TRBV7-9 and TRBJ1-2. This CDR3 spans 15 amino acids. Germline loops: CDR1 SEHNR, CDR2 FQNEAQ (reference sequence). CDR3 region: CASSLGGDPSYGYTF.

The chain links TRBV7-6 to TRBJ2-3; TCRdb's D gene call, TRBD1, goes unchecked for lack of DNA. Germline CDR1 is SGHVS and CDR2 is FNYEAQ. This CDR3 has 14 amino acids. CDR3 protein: CASSLGRDPLQQYF. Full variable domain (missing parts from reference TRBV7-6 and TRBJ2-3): GAGVSQSPRYKVTKRGQDVALRCDPISGHVSLYWYRQALGQGPEFLTYFNYEAQQDKSGLPNDRFSAERPEGSISTLTIQRTEQRDSAMYRCASSLGRDPLQQYFGPGTRLTVL.

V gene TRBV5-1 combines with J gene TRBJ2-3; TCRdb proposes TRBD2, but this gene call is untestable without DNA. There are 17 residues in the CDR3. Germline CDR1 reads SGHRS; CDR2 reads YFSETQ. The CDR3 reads CASSLAAVGLLTDTQYF.

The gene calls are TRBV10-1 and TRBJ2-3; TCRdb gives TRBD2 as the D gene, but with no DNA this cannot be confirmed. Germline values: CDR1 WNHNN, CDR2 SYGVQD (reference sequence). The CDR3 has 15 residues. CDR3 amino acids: CASSELAGSTDTQYF.

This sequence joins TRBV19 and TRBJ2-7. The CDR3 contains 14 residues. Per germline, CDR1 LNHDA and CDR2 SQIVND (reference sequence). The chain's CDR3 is CASSIDLSGYEQYF.

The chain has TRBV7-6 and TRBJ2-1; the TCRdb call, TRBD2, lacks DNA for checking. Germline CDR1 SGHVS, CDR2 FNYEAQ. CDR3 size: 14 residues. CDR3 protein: CASSLVGGGSEQFF.

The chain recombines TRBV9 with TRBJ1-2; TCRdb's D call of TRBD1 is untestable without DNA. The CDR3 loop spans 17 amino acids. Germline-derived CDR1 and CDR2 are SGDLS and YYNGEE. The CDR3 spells CASSAAGQGVSGYGYTF.

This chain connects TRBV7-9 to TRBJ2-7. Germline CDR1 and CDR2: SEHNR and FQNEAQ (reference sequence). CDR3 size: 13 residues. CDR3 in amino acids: CASSTQDFYEQYF.

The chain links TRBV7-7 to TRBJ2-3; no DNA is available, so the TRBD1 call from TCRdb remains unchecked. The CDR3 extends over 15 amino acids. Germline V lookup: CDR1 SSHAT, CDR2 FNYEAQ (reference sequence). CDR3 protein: CASARGVGSPDTQYF.

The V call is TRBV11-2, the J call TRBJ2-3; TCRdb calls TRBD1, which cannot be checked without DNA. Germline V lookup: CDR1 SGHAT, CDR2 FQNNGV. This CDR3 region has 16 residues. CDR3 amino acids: CASNRGGAGGEDTQYF.

CDR3 sequence: CASTVGRVNEQFF. V and J are TRBV6-2 or TRBV6-3 and TRBJ2-1; absent DNA, TCRdb's TRBD1 call cannot be checked. CDR1 MNHEY and CDR2 SVGEGT come from the germline V gene. The CDR3 covers 13 residues.

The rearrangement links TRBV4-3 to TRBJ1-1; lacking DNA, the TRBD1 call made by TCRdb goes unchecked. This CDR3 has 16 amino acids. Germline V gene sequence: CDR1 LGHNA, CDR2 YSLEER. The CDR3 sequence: CASSQEGQPRGTEAFF.

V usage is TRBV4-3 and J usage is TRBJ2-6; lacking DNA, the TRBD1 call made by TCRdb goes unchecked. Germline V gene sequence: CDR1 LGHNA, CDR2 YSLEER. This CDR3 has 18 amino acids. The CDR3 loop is CASSQDTPDTPEANVLTF.

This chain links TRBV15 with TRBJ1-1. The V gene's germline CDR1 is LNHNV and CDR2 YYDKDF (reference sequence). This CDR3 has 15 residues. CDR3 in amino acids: CATSRDSLMNTEAFF.

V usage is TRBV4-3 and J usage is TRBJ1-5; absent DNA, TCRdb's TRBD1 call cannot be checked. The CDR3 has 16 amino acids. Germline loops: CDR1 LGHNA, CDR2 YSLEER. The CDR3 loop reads CASSQDGGPGDQPQHF.

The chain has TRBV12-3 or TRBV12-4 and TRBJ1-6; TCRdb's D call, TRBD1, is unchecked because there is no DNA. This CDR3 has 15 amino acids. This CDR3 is CASSFLGTGDSPLHF.

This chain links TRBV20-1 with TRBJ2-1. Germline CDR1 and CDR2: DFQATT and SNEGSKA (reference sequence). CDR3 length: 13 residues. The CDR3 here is CSAPRVGYNEQFF.

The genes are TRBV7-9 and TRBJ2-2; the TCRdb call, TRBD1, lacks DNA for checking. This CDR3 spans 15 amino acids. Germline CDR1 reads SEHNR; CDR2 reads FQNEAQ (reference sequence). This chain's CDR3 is CASRAGTRDTGELFF. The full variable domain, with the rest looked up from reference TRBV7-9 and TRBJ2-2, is DTGVSQNPRHKITKRGQNVTFRCDPISEHNRLYWYRQTLGQGPEFLTYFQNEAQLEKSRLLSDRFSAERPKGSFSTLEIQRTEQGDSAMYLCASRAGTRDTGELFFGEGSRLTVL.

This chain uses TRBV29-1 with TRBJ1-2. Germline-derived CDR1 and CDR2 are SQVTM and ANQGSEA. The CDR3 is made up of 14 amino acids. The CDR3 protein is CSVNAAPPNYGYTF.

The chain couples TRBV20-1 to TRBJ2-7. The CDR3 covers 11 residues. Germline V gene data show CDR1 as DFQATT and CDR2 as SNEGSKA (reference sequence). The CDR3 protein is CSAPSPWEQYF.

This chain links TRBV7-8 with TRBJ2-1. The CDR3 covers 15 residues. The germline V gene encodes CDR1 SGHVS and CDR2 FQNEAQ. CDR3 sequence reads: CASSLRGGSYNEQFF.

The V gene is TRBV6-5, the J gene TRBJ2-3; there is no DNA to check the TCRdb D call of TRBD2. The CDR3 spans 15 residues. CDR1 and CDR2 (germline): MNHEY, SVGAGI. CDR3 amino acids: CASSWTSGSSDTQYF.

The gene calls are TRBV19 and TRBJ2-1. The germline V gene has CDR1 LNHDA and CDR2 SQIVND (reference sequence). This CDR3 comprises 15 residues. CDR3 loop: CASSAARGSYNEQFF.

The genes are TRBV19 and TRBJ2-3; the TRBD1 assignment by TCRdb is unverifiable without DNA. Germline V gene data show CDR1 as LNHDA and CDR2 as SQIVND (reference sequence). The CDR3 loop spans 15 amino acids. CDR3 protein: CASSMTGTSTDTQYF.

CDR3 in amino acids: CSARDPDRSGQPQHF. V gene TRBV20-1 combines with J gene TRBJ1-5; as DNA is missing, the TRBD1 call by TCRdb cannot be tested. There are 15 residues in the CDR3. Germline lookup yields CDR1 DFQATT and CDR2 SNEGSKA (reference sequence).

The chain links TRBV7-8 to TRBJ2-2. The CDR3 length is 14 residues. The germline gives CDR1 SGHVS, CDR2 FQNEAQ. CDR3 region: CASSFGIDTGELFF.

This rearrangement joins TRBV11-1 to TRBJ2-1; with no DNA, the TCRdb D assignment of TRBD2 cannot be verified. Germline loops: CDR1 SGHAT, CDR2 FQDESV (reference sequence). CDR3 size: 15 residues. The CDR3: CASSLGTSGSNEQFF.